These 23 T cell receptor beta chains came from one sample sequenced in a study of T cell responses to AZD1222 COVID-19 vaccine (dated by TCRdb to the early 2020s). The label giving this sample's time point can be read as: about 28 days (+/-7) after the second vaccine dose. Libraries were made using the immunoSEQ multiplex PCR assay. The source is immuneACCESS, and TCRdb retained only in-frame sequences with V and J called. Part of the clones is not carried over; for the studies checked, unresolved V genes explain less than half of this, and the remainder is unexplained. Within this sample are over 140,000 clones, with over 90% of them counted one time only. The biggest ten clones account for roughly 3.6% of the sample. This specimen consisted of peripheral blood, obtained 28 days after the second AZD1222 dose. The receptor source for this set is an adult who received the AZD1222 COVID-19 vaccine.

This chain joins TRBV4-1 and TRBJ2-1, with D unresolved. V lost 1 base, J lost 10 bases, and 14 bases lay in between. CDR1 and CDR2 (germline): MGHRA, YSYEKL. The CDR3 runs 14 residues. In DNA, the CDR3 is TGCGCCAGCAGCCAAGTGTATGTGGCTCGGGAGCAGTTCTTC. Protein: CASSQVYVAREQFF.

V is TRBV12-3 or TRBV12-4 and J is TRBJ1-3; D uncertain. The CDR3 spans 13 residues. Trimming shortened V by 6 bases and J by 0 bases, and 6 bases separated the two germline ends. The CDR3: CASRTHSGNTIYF. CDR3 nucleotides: TGTGCCAGCAGGACCCACTCTGGAAACACCATATATTTT.

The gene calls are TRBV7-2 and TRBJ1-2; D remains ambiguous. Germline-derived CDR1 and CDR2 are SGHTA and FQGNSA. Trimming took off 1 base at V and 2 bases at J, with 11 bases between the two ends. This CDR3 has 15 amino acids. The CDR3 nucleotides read TGTGCCAGCAGCTTAGTTGGTCGGAGGAACTATGGCTACACCTTC. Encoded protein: CASSLVGRRNYGYTF.

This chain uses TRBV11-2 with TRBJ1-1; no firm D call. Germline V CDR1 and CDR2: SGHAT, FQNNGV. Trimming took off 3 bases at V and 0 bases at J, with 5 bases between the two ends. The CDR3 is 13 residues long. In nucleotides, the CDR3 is TGTGCCAGCAGCTTCCTCATGAACACTGAAGCTTTCTTT. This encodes CASSFLMNTEAFF.

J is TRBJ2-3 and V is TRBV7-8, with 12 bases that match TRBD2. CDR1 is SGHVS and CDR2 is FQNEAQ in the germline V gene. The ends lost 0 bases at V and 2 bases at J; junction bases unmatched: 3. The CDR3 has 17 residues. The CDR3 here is CASSLARTSGNTDTQYF. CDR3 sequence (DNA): TGTGCCAGCAGCTTAGCTCGGACTAGCGGGAACACAGATACGCAGTATTTT.

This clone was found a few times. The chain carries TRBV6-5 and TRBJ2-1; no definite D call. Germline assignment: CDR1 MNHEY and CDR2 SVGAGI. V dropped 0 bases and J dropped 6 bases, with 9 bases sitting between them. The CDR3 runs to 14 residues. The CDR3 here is CASSYSPRPNEQFF. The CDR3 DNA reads TGTGCCAGCAGTTACTCACCGAGACCCAATGAGCAGTTCTTC.

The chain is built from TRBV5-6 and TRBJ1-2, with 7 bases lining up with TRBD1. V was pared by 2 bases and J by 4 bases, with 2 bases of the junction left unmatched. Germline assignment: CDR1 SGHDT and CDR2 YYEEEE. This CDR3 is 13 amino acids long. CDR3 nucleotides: TGTGCCAGCAGCTTTCAGGGGGGCTATGGCTACACCTTC. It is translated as CASSFQGGYGYTF.

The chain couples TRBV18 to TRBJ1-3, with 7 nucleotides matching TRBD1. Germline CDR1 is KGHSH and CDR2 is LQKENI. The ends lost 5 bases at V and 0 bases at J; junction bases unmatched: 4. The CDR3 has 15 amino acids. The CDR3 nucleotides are TGTGCCAGCTCATCGGACAGGAGCTCTGGAAACACCATATATTTT. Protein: CASSSDRSSGNTIYF.

The CDR3 reads CASSLLSPDTGSNTEAFF. In DNA, the CDR3 is TGTGCCAGCAGCTTATTATCTCCCGACACTGGTTCTAACACTGAAGCTTTCTTT. V is TRBV7-2 and J is TRBJ1-1; no clear D gene. Trimming removed 2 bases from V and 2 bases from J, with 21 bases in between. The CDR3 totals 18 residues. Germline V lookup: CDR1 SGHTA, CDR2 FQGNSA.

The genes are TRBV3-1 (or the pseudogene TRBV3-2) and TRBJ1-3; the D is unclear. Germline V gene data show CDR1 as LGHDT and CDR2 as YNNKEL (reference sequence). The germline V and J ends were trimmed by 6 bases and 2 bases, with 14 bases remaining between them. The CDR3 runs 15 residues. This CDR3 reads CASRQKVQTGNTIYF. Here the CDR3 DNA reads TGTGCCAGCAGACAAAAGGTCCAAACTGGAAACACCATATATTTT.

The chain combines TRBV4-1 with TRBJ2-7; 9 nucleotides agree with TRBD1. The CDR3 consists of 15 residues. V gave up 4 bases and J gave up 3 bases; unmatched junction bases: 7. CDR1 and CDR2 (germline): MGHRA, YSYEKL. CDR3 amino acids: CASSRTRDRDYEQYF. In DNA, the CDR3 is TGCGCCAGCAGCCGTACCCGGGACAGGGACTACGAGCAGTACTTC.

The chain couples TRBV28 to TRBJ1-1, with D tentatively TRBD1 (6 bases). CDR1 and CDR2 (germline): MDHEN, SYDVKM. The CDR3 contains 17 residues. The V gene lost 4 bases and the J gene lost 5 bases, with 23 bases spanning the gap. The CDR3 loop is CASSSVDLVGGKTEAFF. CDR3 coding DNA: TGTGCCAGCAGTTCCGTTGACCTGGTAGGGGGAAAAACTGAAGCTTTCTTT.

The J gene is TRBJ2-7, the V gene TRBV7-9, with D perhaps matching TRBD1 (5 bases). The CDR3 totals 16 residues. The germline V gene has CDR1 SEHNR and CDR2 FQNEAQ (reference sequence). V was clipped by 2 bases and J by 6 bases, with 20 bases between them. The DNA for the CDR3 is TGTGCCAGCAGCTTAACGTGGGCCCCGGACAAGTCCGAGCAGTACTTC. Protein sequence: CASSLTWAPDKSEQYF.

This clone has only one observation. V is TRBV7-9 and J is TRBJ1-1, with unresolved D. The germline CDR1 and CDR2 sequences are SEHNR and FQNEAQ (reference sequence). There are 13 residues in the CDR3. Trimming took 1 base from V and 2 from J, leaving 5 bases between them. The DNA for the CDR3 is TGTGCCAGCAGCTTAGAGGGAAACACTGAAGCTTTCTTT. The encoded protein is CASSLEGNTEAFF.

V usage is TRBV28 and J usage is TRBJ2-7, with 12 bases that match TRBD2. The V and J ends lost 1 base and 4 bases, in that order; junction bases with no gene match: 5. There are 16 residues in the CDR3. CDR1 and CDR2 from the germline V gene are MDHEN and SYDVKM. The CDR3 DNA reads TGTGCCAGCAGTTTATCCCGGCTAGCGGGAGGGTACGAGCAGTACTTC. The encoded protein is CASSLSRLAGGYEQYF.

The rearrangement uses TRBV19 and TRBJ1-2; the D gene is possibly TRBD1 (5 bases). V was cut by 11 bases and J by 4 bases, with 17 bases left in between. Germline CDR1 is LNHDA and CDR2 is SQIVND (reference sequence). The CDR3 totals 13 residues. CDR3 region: CASRAYGGYGYTF. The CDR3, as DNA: TGTGCCTCCCGGGCCTACGGGGGCTATGGCTACACCTTC.

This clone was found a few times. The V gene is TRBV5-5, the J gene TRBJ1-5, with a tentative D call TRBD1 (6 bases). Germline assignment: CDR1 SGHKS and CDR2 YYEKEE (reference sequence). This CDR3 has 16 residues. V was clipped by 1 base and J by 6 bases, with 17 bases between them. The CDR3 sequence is CASSLQYRAEGQPQHF. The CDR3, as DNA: TGTGCCAGCAGCTTGCAATACAGGGCAGAGGGTCAGCCCCAGCATTTT.

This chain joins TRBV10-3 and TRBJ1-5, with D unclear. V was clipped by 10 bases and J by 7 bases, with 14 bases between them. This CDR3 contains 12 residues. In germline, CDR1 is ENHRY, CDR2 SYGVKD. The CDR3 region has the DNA TGTGCCACCCAAGACACTCACCAGCCCCAGCATTTT. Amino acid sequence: CATQDTHQPQHF.

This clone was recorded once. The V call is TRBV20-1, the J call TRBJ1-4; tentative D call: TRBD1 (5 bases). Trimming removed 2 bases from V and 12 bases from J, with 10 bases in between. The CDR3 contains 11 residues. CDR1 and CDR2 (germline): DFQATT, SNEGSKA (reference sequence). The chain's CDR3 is CSARQGGELFF. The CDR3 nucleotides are TGCAGTGCTAGACAGGGTGGGGAACTGTTTTTT.

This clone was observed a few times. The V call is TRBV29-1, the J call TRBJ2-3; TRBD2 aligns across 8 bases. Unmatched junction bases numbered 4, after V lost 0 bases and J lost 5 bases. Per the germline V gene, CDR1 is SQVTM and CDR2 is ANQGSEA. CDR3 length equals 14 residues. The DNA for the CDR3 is TGCAGCGTTGAAGAGGGCGCGGGAGGAGATACGCAGTATTTT. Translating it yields CSVEEGAGGDTQYF.

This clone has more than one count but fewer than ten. In DNA form, the CDR3 reads TGTGCCAGCAGAAGAACAGGGTATATTGTCTACGAGCAGTACTTC. It encodes CASRRTGYIVYEQYF. The chain uses TRBV27 and TRBJ2-7; D may be TRBD1 (6 bases). V was trimmed by 6 bases and J by 3 bases, leaving 18 bases between them. This CDR3 is 15 amino acids long. Germline-derived CDR1 and CDR2 are MNHEY and SMNVEV (reference sequence).

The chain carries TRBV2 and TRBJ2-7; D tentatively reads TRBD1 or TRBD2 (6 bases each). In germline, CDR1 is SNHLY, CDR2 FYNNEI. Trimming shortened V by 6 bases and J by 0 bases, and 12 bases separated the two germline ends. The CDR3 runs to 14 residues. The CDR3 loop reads CASSAGQSSYEQYF. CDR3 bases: TGTGCCAGCAGCGCGGGACAAAGCTCCTACGAGCAGTACTTC.

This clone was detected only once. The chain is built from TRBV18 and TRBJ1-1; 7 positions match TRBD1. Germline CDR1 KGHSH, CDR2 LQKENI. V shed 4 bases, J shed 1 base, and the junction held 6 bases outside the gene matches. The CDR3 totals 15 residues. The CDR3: CASSLEGQRNTEAFF. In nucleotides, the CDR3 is TGTGCCAGCTCACTAGAGGGACAGAGGAACACTGAAGCTTTCTTT.